Following are 31 T cell receptor beta chains from one sample sequenced in a study of blood T cell repertoires in COVID-19. Here immunoSEQ multiplex PCR was the method, and the copy in TCRdb shows in-frame clones only, minus some. The sample has roughly 250,000 clones, about 86% seen once. The specimen was PBMCs or T cells enriched from blood (not recorded which). These receptors all come from a woman aged 40 to 50 with acute COVID-19.

This clone was observed a single time. The chain uses TRBV12-3 or TRBV12-4 and TRBJ1-4; 8 bases line up with TRBD1. The V gene end was trimmed by 7 bases and the J gene end by 8 bases; junction bases not matched to a gene: 6. The CDR3 sequence is 13 residues long. CDR3 in amino acids: CASNQGAGEKLFF. CDR3 bases: TGTGCCAGCAATCAGGGGGCTGGAGAAAAACTGTTTTTT.

The V gene is TRBV29-1, the J gene TRBJ1-5, with TRBD1 as a possible D gene (5 bases). This CDR3 is 13 amino acids long. Germline CDR1 reads SQVTM; CDR2 reads ANQGSEA. V lost 4 bases to trimming and J lost 2 bases, with 9 bases between them. As DNA, the CDR3 is TGCAGCGTTGCGCAGGGTGGCAATCAGCCCCAGCATTTT. As protein: CSVAQGGNQPQHF.

This clone was seen a few times. This chain connects TRBV18 to TRBJ1-1; TRBD1 agrees at 11 bases. This CDR3 spans 17 amino acids. V lost 6 bases, J lost 3 bases, and 12 bases stayed unmatched. CDR1 is KGHSH, CDR2 LQKENI, per germline. This CDR3 reads CASSRWTGGAGDTEAFF. For the CDR3, the DNA is TGTGCCAGCTCCCGGTGGACAGGGGGCGCGGGTGACACTGAAGCTTTCTTT.

The CDR3 bases are TGTGCCACCAGCAGAGATAAAGGACAGGGTCACGAGCAGTACTTC. It specifies CATSRDKGQGHEQYF. The chain has TRBV15 and TRBJ2-7; 8 bases align to TRBD1. CDR1 and CDR2 (germline): LNHNV, YYDKDF (reference sequence). V trimming: 0 bases; J trimming: 5 bases; junction bases outside the gene matches: 6. This CDR3 has 15 amino acids.

This clone was counted only a few times. The chain combines TRBV7-6 with TRBJ2-1, with D perhaps matching TRBD2 (5 bases). V was clipped by 4 bases and J by 9 bases, with 16 bases between them. This CDR3 spans 14 amino acids. CDR1 is SGHVS, CDR2 FNYEAQ, per germline. The CDR3 loop is CASSSTRSVGEQFF. CDR3 nucleotides: TGTGCCAGCAGCTCTACTAGGAGTGTGGGTGAGCAGTTCTTC.

J is TRBJ2-3 and V is TRBV5-1; D is perhaps TRBD2 (6 bases). Per germline, CDR1 SGHRS and CDR2 YFSETQ. V lost 0 bases to trimming and J lost 4 bases, with 9 bases between them. This CDR3 is 14 amino acids long. Written as DNA, the CDR3 is TGCGCCAGCAGCTTGGGTAGCGGTGCAGATACGCAGTATTTT. The encoded protein is CASSLGSGADTQYF.

The chain employs TRBV11-2 and TRBJ1-4; unclear D gene. Trimming took 5 bases from V and 3 from J, leaving 7 bases between them. This CDR3 comprises 13 residues. CDR1 is SGHAT and CDR2 is FQNNGV in the germline V gene. CDR3 in DNA: TGTGCCAGCAGCCTCGGGGCTAATGAAAAACTGTTTTTT. It encodes CASSLGANEKLFF.

The genes are TRBV27 and TRBJ1-6; 8 positions agree with TRBD1. Germline V lookup: CDR1 MNHEY, CDR2 SMNVEV (reference sequence). The V segment lost 8 bases and the J segment 7 bases; nucleotides outside the gene matches: 4. The CDR3 has 13 amino acids. The CDR3 loop is CASGGQANSPLHF. The CDR3 bases are TGTGCCAGCGGGGGACAGGCAAATTCACCCCTCCACTTT.

This clone rates as medium-sized. The rearrangement joins TRBV9 to TRBJ2-7; weak D call: TRBD2 (5 bases). The CDR3 length is 19 residues. Germline values: CDR1 SGDLS, CDR2 YYNGEE. The germline V and J ends were trimmed by 2 bases and 6 bases, with 30 bases remaining between them. The CDR3 bases are TGTGCCAGCAGCGTCACCAAAGGCCGTAGGGTAGAACTAGTGGGCGAGCAGTACTTC. It specifies CASSVTKGRRVELVGEQYF.

The chain has TRBV23-1 and TRBJ2-7; 10 bases map to TRBD1. Being an ORF, TRBV23-1 has a function that is uncertain. The CDR3 is 12 amino acids. The V and J ends lost 10 bases and 6 bases, in that order; junction bases with no gene match: 6. CDR3 nucleotides: TGCGCCAACCCGGGACAGGGGTCCGAGCAGTACTTC. Protein: CANPGQGSEQYF.

V and J are TRBV2 and TRBJ1-3; D is unclear. Trimming removed 9 bases at V and 0 bases at J, with 12 bases between. The germline CDR1 and CDR2 sequences are SNHLY and FYNNEI. CDR3 length equals 14 residues. CDR3 DNA sequence: TGTGCCAGGAGTTCGGGGAGCTCTGGAAACACCATATATTTT. Encoded protein: CARSSGSSGNTIYF.

The J gene is TRBJ1-6, the V gene TRBV6-1; D is undetermined. The CDR3 loop spans 17 amino acids. V dropped 4 bases and J dropped 10 bases, with 23 bases sitting between them. The germline CDR1 and CDR2 sequences are MNHNS and SASEGT. In DNA form, the CDR3 reads TGTGCCAGCAGTGTCCAAGAACACAGATCATCAAACTCACCCCTCCACTTT. Protein: CASSVQEHRSSNSPLHF.

In the case of this clone: Other DNA sequences within the sample encode an identical CDR3. The chain is built from TRBV3-1 (or the pseudogene TRBV3-2) and TRBJ1-3; D is perhaps TRBD1 (6 bases). Trimming removed 3 bases at V and 4 bases at J, with 7 bases between. Germline V CDR1 and CDR2: LGHDT, YNNKEL (reference sequence). The CDR3 has 13 residues. In DNA form, the CDR3 reads TGTGCCAGCAGCCAGGACAGAGGAAACACCATATATTTT. It is translated as CASSQDRGNTIYF.

This clone has just one count. The chain combines TRBV5-4 with TRBJ2-2, with 11 bases identical to TRBD2. With V trimmed by 4 bases and J by 4 bases, 3 bases remained unmatched. The length of the CDR3 is 15 residues. Germline-derived CDR1 and CDR2 are SGHNT and YYREEE (reference sequence). This CDR3 is CASSVGLAATGELFF. The CDR3 nucleotides read TGTGCCAGCAGCGTGGGACTAGCGGCCACCGGGGAGCTGTTTTTT.

V usage is TRBV13 and J usage is TRBJ1-5, with D unresolved. The CDR3 has 13 residues. Trimming pared 3 bases from V and 1 base from J, leaving 4 bases between. The germline gives CDR1 PRHDT, CDR2 FYEKMQ (reference sequence). In nucleotides, the CDR3 is TGTGCCAGCAGCTTCGGGAGCAATCAGCCCCAGCATTTT. It is translated as CASSFGSNQPQHF.

This chain connects TRBV2 to TRBJ2-3; D perhaps matches TRBD2 (6 bases). The CDR3 has 13 residues. The germline CDR1 and CDR2 sequences are SNHLY and FYNNEI. Trimming took 7 bases from V and 4 from J, leaving 12 bases between them. CDR3 residues: CASTGVGADTQYF. The CDR3 DNA sequence: TGTGCCAGCACGGGAGTTGGAGCAGATACGCAGTATTTT.

V and J are TRBV7-2 and TRBJ2-7; 8 nucleotides line up with TRBD2. CDR1 is SGHTA, CDR2 FQGNSA, per germline. The CDR3 totals 17 residues. Losses at the gene ends were 5 bases for V and 4 bases for J; bases not matched to a gene: 16. CDR3 region: CASSVTRGGSPIYEQYF. CDR3 bases: TGTGCCAGCAGCGTCACTCGGGGGGGCAGCCCGATATACGAGCAGTACTTC.

The V call is TRBV13, the J call TRBJ2-1; the match to TRBD2 covers 10 bases. J gave up 6 bases and V 7 bases, and 6 bases lay outside the gene matches. Per germline, CDR1 PRHDT and CDR2 FYEKMQ (reference sequence). The CDR3 sequence is 14 residues long. CDR3: CASTAASGSNEQFF. CDR3 nucleotide sequence: TGTGCCAGCACTGCGGCTAGCGGGAGCAATGAGCAGTTCTTC. Combining the CDR3 with reference TRBV13 and TRBJ2-1 gives the whole variable domain AAGVIQSPRHLIKEKRETATLKCYPIPRHDTVYWYQQGPGQDPQFLISFYEKMQSDKGSIPDRFSAQQFSDYHSELNMSSLELGDSALYFCASTAASGSNEQFFGPGTRLTVL.

CDR3 loop: CASSWGGPRDSPLHF. CDR3 in DNA: TGTGCCAGCAGCTGGGGGGGTCCTAGGGATTCACCCCTCCACTTT. The rearrangement uses TRBV5-6 and TRBJ1-6, with a possible D match to TRBD1 (5 bases). This CDR3 comprises 15 residues. Germline V CDR1 and CDR2: SGHDT, YYEEEE. V shed 3 bases and J shed 8 bases, with 15 bases lying between them. The full variable domain, its missing parts supplied by reference TRBV5-6 and TRBJ1-6, is DAGVTQSPTHLIKTRGQQVTLRCSPKSGHDTVSWYQQALGQGPQFIFQYYEEEERQRGNFPDRFSGHQFPNYSSELNVNALLLGDSALYLCASSWGGPRDSPLHFGNGTRLTVT.

This chain uses TRBV2 with TRBJ2-7; 8 nucleotides line up with TRBD2. J was trimmed by 6 bases and V by 4 bases; bases with no gene match: 5. Per germline, CDR1 SNHLY and CDR2 FYNNEI. There are 13 residues in the CDR3. CDR3 DNA sequence: TGTGCCAGCAGTGTCGGACTAGCAATCGAGCAGTACTTC. Translating it yields CASSVGLAIEQYF.

This clone occurred a few times. V and J are TRBV11-2 and TRBJ2-7; TRBD2 agrees at 12 bases. Per germline, CDR1 SGHAT and CDR2 FQNNGV. CDR3 length: 14 amino acids. Germline trimming cut 4 bases from V and 2 bases from J; bases unmatched to any gene: 0. In nucleotides, the CDR3 is TGTGCCAGCAGCTCTAGCGGGAGGGCCTACGAGCAGTACTTC. Amino acids: CASSSSGRAYEQYF.

The chain employs TRBV5-1 and TRBJ1-1, with D perhaps TRBD1 (6 bases). With 4 bases removed from V and 4 bases from J, the gap between germline ends came to 17 bases. Per germline, CDR1 SGHRS and CDR2 YFSETQ. This CDR3 is built from 15 residues. CDR3 sequence: CASSTGHPTGTEAFF. In DNA form, the CDR3 reads TGCGCCAGCAGCACGGGACACCCGACGGGCACTGAAGCTTTCTTT.

The CDR3: CASSFRVFEYNEQFF. CDR3 DNA sequence: TGTGCCAGCAGCTTCCGAGTATTTGAGTACAATGAGCAGTTCTTC. The rearrangement joins TRBV5-5 to TRBJ2-1; D uncertain. V lost 2 bases to trimming and J lost 4 bases, with 13 bases between them. The CDR3 extends over 15 amino acids. Germline V gene data show CDR1 as SGHKS and CDR2 as YYEKEE (reference sequence).

The CDR3, as DNA: TGTGCCAGCAGCCCCGGGACTAGCCACTCCTACGAGCAGTACTTC. Its translation is CASSPGTSHSYEQYF. The chain has TRBV9 and TRBJ2-7, with 9 bases fitting TRBD2. The CDR3 totals 15 residues. The germline CDR1 and CDR2 sequences are SGDLS and YYNGEE. V shed 4 bases, J shed 0 bases, and the junction held 5 bases outside the gene matches. The whole variable domain, filled in from reference TRBV9 and TRBJ2-7, reads DSGVTQTPKHLITATGQRVTLRCSPRSGDLSVYWYQQSLDQGLQFLIQYYNGEERAKGNILERFSAQQFPDLHSELNLSSLELGDSALYFCASSPGTSHSYEQYFGPGTRLTVT.

The genes are TRBV4-1 and TRBJ1-2; 7 bases line up with TRBD1. Germline loops: CDR1 MGHRA, CDR2 YSYEKL. CDR3 size: 15 residues. The ends lost 0 bases at V and 6 bases at J; junction bases unmatched: 7. The CDR3 DNA reads TGCGCCAGCAGCCAAGAAGGGAGACAGGGTAATGGCTACACCTTC. Translating it yields CASSQEGRQGNGYTF.

The chain is built from TRBV2 and TRBJ2-1; tentative D call: TRBD1 (6 bases). The ends were cut back, 5 bases at V and 2 bases at J, with 7 bases in the middle. Per the germline V gene, CDR1 is SNHLY and CDR2 is FYNNEI. CDR3 length equals 13 residues. CDR3 region: CASSTGTYNEQFF. The CDR3 nucleotides are TGTGCCAGCAGTACAGGGACCTACAATGAGCAGTTCTTC.

This sequence joins TRBV6-5 and TRBJ1-3; the D is unclear. V lost 0 bases and J 7 bases, leaving 13 bases between the germline ends. The CDR3 extends over 15 amino acids. CDR1 is MNHEY, CDR2 SVGAGI, per germline. The CDR3 bases are TGTGCCAGCAGTTACTCGAGGAGGGAGGGCAACACCATATATTTT. Translation gives CASSYSRREGNTIYF.

This sequence joins TRBV5-1 and TRBJ1-1, with unresolved D. The CDR3 length is 14 residues. Germline values: CDR1 SGHRS, CDR2 YFSETQ. V lost 3 bases and J 1 base, leaving 10 bases between the germline ends. The CDR3 DNA is TGCGCCAGCAGCTCTTCTGCTACGAACACTGAAGCTTTCTTT. This translates into CASSSSATNTEAFF. The full variable domain, in which reference TRBV5-1 and TRBJ1-1 provide the parts outside the CDR3, is KAGVTQTPRYLIKTRGQQVTLSCSPISGHRSVSWYQQTPGQGLQFLFEYFSETQRNKGNFPGRFSGRQFSNSRSEMNVSTLELGDSALYLCASSSSATNTEAFFGQGTRLTVV.

The chain uses TRBV19 and TRBJ1-5; D gene uncertain. CDR3 length: 15 amino acids. CDR1 is LNHDA and CDR2 is SQIVND in the germline V gene (reference sequence). Trimming stripped 5 bases from V and 2 bases from J, with 13 bases between. CDR3 sequence reads: CASSPSPSGNQPQHF. The CDR3, as DNA: TGTGCCAGTAGTCCCTCCCCTTCGGGCAATCAGCCCCAGCATTTT.

V is TRBV14 and J is TRBJ2-3; 8 bases match TRBD2. Germline V gives CDR1 SGHDN, CDR2 FVKESK. J lost 4 bases, V lost 0 bases, and 0 bases had no gene match. CDR3 length: 14 amino acids. The CDR3, as DNA: TGTGCCAGCAGCCAAGAGCGGGGGGCAGATACGCAGTATTTT. Its translation is CASSQERGADTQYF.

The genes are TRBV11-2 and TRBJ2-1; 12 nucleotides align to TRBD2. In germline, CDR1 is SGHAT, CDR2 FQNNGV. V was pared by 3 bases and J by 8 bases, with 5 bases of the junction left unmatched. The CDR3 contains 15 residues. The CDR3 is CASSLTSGSSDEQFF. The CDR3 DNA is TGTGCCAGCAGCTTGACTAGCGGGAGTTCGGATGAGCAGTTCTTC.